The 21 T cell receptor beta chains below all came from one sample that was sequenced in a study of blood T cell repertoires in COVID-19. TCRdb's table, derived via immunoSEQ multiplex PCR, lists solely in-frame clones and lacks some. The table includes approximately 230,000 clones, around 84% detected once. The sequenced material came from peripheral blood. These receptors all stem from a man younger than 40 with active or convalescent COVID-19.

This sequence joins TRBV12-3 or TRBV12-4 and TRBJ1-1; 7 bases map to TRBD1. The CDR3 is 13 residues long. Trimming took 1 base from V and 11 from J; bases not matched to a gene: 7. The CDR3 sequence: CASSLVGDSGAFF. In DNA, the CDR3 is TGTGCCAGCAGTTTAGTGGGGGACAGCGGCGCTTTCTTT.

The chain joins TRBV21-1 to TRBJ2-5; the table calls TRBD2, which could not be checked here. TRBV21-1 is a documented pseudogene. The CDR3 extends over 18 amino acids. This CDR3 is CASSKEPPSGAFQETQYF. The CDR3 nucleotides are TGTGCCAGCAGCAAAGAGCCACCTAGCGGGGCCTTTCAAGAGACCCAGTACTTC.

V and J are TRBV4-1 and TRBJ1-1; TRBD1 agrees at 8 bases. The V and J ends lost 2 bases and 8 bases, in that order; junction bases with no gene match: 10. Germline CDR1 reads MGHRA; CDR2 reads YSYEKL. The CDR3 is 15 amino acids. CDR3 DNA sequence: TGCGCCAGCAGCCAACACGGGACAGGCCTTAGGGAAGCTTTCTTT. This codes for CASSQHGTGLREAFF.

The chain employs TRBV6-5 and TRBJ2-4; unclear D gene. This CDR3 comprises 14 residues. Germline lookup yields CDR1 MNHEY and CDR2 SVGAGI. Trimming removed 4 bases at V and 5 bases at J, with 12 bases between. CDR3 DNA sequence: TGTGCCAGCAGTTCCGAGTGGGCAGAAAACATTCAGTACTTC. This sequence encodes CASSSEWAENIQYF.

The V gene is TRBV19, the J gene TRBJ2-1; the D gene is possibly TRBD2 (6 bases). The CDR3 totals 14 residues. Looked up from germline, CDR1 is LNHDA and CDR2 is SQIVND (reference sequence). V gave up 5 bases and J gave up 5 bases, with 13 bases separating them. The CDR3 bases are TGTGCCAGTAGTGAAGGCGGGGAGAACAATGAGCAGTTCTTC. Residues: CASSEGGENNEQFF.

CDR3 sequence reads: CASSYPQGRGYTF. The CDR3 DNA sequence: TGTGCCAGCAGTTACCCACAGGGCCGGGGCTACACCTTC. The chain is built from TRBV6-5 and TRBJ1-2; possible D gene TRBD1, 6 bases. The CDR3 is 13 residues long. Trimming removed 2 bases from V and 8 bases from J, with 12 bases in between. Germline assignment: CDR1 MNHEY and CDR2 SVGAGI.

The CDR3: CASTLGRTTEYF. The CDR3 nucleotides are TGTGCCAGCACCCTAGGGAGAACAACAGAGTATTTT. The rearrangement uses TRBV7-3 and TRBJ2-3, with a weak D call TRBD2 (5 bases). With 7 bases removed from V and 13 bases from J, the gap between germline ends came to 18 bases. The CDR3 has 12 amino acids. Germline loops: CDR1 SGHTA, CDR2 FQGTGA.

The genes are TRBV20-1 and TRBJ2-2; 7 nucleotides agree with TRBD2. Germline values: CDR1 DFQATT, CDR2 SNEGSKA (reference sequence). V gave up 3 bases and J gave up 3 bases; unmatched junction bases: 4. The CDR3 length is 14 residues. The CDR3: CSASKRGDTGELFF. CDR3 sequence (DNA): TGCAGTGCTAGTAAGCGGGGTGACACCGGGGAGCTGTTTTTT.

The J gene is TRBJ2-5, the V gene TRBV5-4; 15 nucleotides align to TRBD2. Germline trimming cut 4 bases from V and 3 bases from J; bases unmatched to any gene: 1. The CDR3 consists of 15 residues. Germline CDR1 SGHNT, CDR2 YYREEE (reference sequence). The CDR3 reads CASSRTSGGEETQYF. The CDR3 DNA reads TGTGCCAGCAGCAGGACTAGCGGGGGGGAAGAGACCCAGTACTTC.

The chain carries TRBV25-1 and TRBJ1-6, with unresolved D. The V end was cut by 4 bases, the J end by 7 bases, with 11 bases between. The CDR3 has 14 amino acids. The germline V gene has CDR1 MGHDK and CDR2 SYGVNS. DNA of the CDR3: TGTGCCAGCAGTGGCTTTGAGGGAAATTCACCCCTCCACTTT. It specifies CASSGFEGNSPLHF.

The V call is TRBV2, the J call TRBJ2-7, with D unresolved. The germline V gene has CDR1 SNHLY and CDR2 FYNNEI. The CDR3 has 11 amino acids. V was cut by 2 bases and J by 4 bases, with 3 bases left in between. CDR3 bases: TGTGCCAGCAGTGAAACTTACGAGCAGTACTTC. This gives the protein CASSETYEQYF.

In its sample, this clone was seen once. The chain recombines TRBV7-2 with TRBJ2-1; TRBD2 might be the D (6 bases). Germline lookup yields CDR1 SGHTA and CDR2 FQGNSA. The CDR3 is 15 residues long. Trimming shortened V by 5 bases and J by 4 bases, and 15 bases separated the two germline ends. The CDR3 loop is CASSPGGGLYNEQFF. The DNA for the CDR3 is TGTGCCAGCAGCCCCGGGGGAGGCCTTTACAATGAGCAGTTCTTC.

This clone appeared once. V gene TRBV6-2 or TRBV6-3 combines with J gene TRBJ1-5, with 9 bases lining up with TRBD1. V lost 5 bases to trimming and J lost 8 bases; unmatched junction nucleotides: 10. The V gene's germline CDR1 is MNHEY and CDR2 SVGEGT. The CDR3 runs to 15 residues. Here the CDR3 DNA reads TGTGCCAGCAGTCCGCCGGGACAGGGTGTGGAGCCCCAGCATTTT. Encoded protein: CASSPPGQGVEPQHF.

This clone occurred once. This chain uses TRBV27 with TRBJ1-2; no definite D call. The V end was cut by 0 bases, the J end by 6 bases, with 8 bases between. The germline CDR1 and CDR2 sequences are MNHEY and SMNVEV (reference sequence). The CDR3 sequence is 13 residues long. The CDR3 is CASSLSRGNGYTF. CDR3 nucleotides: TGTGCCAGCAGTTTATCGAGAGGGAATGGCTACACCTTC.

This chain connects TRBV18 to TRBJ1-1, with a possible D match to TRBD1 (5 bases). Germline CDR1 is KGHSH and CDR2 is LQKENI. Trimming stripped 5 bases from V and 5 bases from J, with 15 bases between. There are 14 residues in the CDR3. The DNA for the CDR3 is TGTGCCAGCTCAGCCCTGGGGGGAGCAACTGAAGCTTTCTTT. It is translated as CASSALGGATEAFF. Filled out from reference TRBV18 and TRBJ1-1, the complete variable domain reads NAGVMQNPRHLVRRRGQEARLRCSPMKGHSHVYWYRQLPEEGLKFMVYLQKENIIDESGMPKERFSAEFPKEGPSILRIQQVVRGDSAAYFCASSALGGATEAFFGQGTRLTVV.

This rearrangement joins TRBV5-1 to TRBJ2-5, with TRBD1 matching over 7 bases. The CDR3 is made up of 13 amino acids. Germline lookup yields CDR1 SGHRS and CDR2 YFSETQ. V was clipped by 4 bases and J by 3 bases; unmatched bases: 3. This CDR3 reads CASSPGTEETQYF. CDR3 DNA: TGCGCCAGCAGCCCCGGGACAGAAGAGACCCAGTACTTC.

The V gene is TRBV2, the J gene TRBJ2-7; 7 positions agree with TRBD1. Germline V gives CDR1 SNHLY, CDR2 FYNNEI. The CDR3 is 14 amino acids. The ends lost 6 bases at V and 6 bases at J; junction bases unmatched: 11. CDR3 nucleotides: TGTGCCAGCAGAGGAAACGGACAGGTTGGCGAGCAGTACTTC. This codes for CASRGNGQVGEQYF.

V usage is TRBV27 and J usage is TRBJ2-7; tentatively, D is TRBD2 (6 bases). This CDR3 has 12 residues. CDR1 and CDR2 (germline): MNHEY, SMNVEV (reference sequence). The V and J ends lost 6 bases and 4 bases respectively, with 10 bases between them. CDR3 nucleotide sequence: TGTGCCAGCAGGGGACTGAATTACGAGCAGTACTTC. Translating it yields CASRGLNYEQYF.

This clone is a singleton in its sample. This chain joins TRBV7-8 and TRBJ1-6, with D hard to call. Looked up from germline, CDR1 is SGHVS and CDR2 is FQNEAQ. Trimming cost V 5 bases and J 13 bases, with 12 bases left between them. The CDR3 is 12 amino acids. This CDR3 reads CASSPRIEPLHF. In nucleotides, the CDR3 is TGTGCCAGCAGCCCACGAATCGAGCCCCTCCACTTT.

The chain recombines TRBV19 with TRBJ2-7; maybe TRBD1 (6 bases). Per the germline V gene, CDR1 is LNHDA and CDR2 is SQIVND (reference sequence). V gave up 5 bases and J gave up 3 bases, with 11 bases separating them. This CDR3 has 13 residues. The CDR3 sequence is CASSPGTHYEQYF. CDR3 DNA sequence: TGTGCCAGTAGTCCGGGGACACACTACGAGCAGTACTTC.

V gene TRBV10-2 combines with J gene TRBJ2-3; D perhaps matches TRBD2 (5 bases). Deletions cut 4 bases from V and 8 bases from J, with 16 bases between. The germline V gene encodes CDR1 WSHSY and CDR2 SAAADI. This CDR3 has 14 residues. The CDR3 sequence is CASSALASLITQYF. In DNA form, the CDR3 reads TGCGCCAGCAGTGCCCTCGCTAGCCTCATTACGCAGTATTTT.